These T cell receptor beta chains were read from a single sample in a study of blood T cell repertoires in COVID-19. Profiled with immunoSEQ multiplex PCR; TCRdb holds only in-frame clones, not every one. The repertoire holds about 76,000 clones, with 85% as singletons. Sequencing was done on a sample of peripheral blood. The receptors here all came from a man aged 45-65 years with COVID-19, enrolled during active disease. CDR3s include the opening cysteine and the closing phenylalanine or tryptophan. A D gene is named only where the DNA matches it firmly. Part of the rows lack a size; the others show once, few, many or a class for expanded clones.

>TRBV7-9|.|TRBD1|TRBJ2-7
TGTGCCAGCAGCTCCCGAAGACAGGGGATCGCGCAGTACTTC
CASSSRRQGIAQYF
>TRBV20-1|.|.|TRBJ2-1
TGCAGTGCCAAACTCCTAAATGAGCAGTTCTTC
CSAKLLNEQFF
>TRBV28|.|.|TRBJ2-6
TGTGCCAGCAGCCTAGGCGGCTCTGGGGCCAACGTCCTGACTTTC
CASSLGGSGANVLTF
>TRBV4-2|few|TRBD1|TRBJ1-2
TGTGCCAGCAGCCAAGTTGGGGACAGCCCCTATGGCTACACCTTC
CASSQVGDSPYGYTF
>TRBV6-5|.|.|TRBJ1-1
TGTGCCAGCACCCTAGGGGGGGGGAACACTGAAGCTTTCTTT
CASTLGGGNTEAFF
>TRBV6-6|.|TRBD1|TRBJ2-7
TGTGCCAGCAGTCGCCGGGACAGGGGCTCCTACGAGCAGTACTTC
CASSRRDRGSYEQYF
>TRBV7-8|.|.|TRBJ1-4
TGTGCCAGCAGCTTAAGGCAGGTCCAGGAAAAACTGTTTTTT
CASSLRQVQEKLFF
>TRBV9|.|.|TRBJ2-2
TGTGCCAGCAGCGTGGGCGGGGTGGGAACCGGGGAGCTGTTTTTT
CASSVGGVGTGELFF
>TRBV7-6|.|TRBD2|TRBJ2-7
TGTGCCAGCAGCTTAGGACTAGCGGGGGGTTACTACGAGCAGTACTTC
CASSLGLAGGYYEQYF
>TRBV3-1/TRBV3-2|.|.|TRBJ2-1
TGTGCCAGCAGCCAAGGAGCGGACTCCTACAATGAGCAGTTCTTC
CASSQGADSYNEQFF
>TRBV12-3/TRBV12-4|.|.|TRBJ1-5
TGTGCCAGCAGTCAGGTCGGGGGTCAGCCCCAGCATTTT
CASSQVGGQPQHF
>TRBV20-1|.|.|TRBJ2-1
TGCAGTGCTGGCCGTAATGAGCAGTTCTTC
CSAGRNEQFF
>TRBV4-1|few|.|TRBJ1-1
TGCGCCAGCAGTACCAGGGGTGACACTGAAGCTTTCTTT
CASSTRGDTEAFF
>TRBV5-1|.|.|TRBJ1-3
TGCGCCAGCAGCTTGCGGAGCTCTGGAGACACCATATATTTT
CASSLRSSGDTIYF
>TRBV6-1|.|.|TRBJ1-2
TGTGCCAGCAGTGAGGCCAGTTACTATGGCTACACCTTC
CASSEASYYGYTF
>TRBV7-9|.|TRBD2|TRBJ2-7
TGTGCCAGCAGCTTAGGTGCGGGAGGGTCCTACGAGCAGTACTTC
CASSLGAGGSYEQYF
>TRBV5-1|.|.|TRBJ2-6
TGCGCCAGTGACGGGGGTGGATCTGGGGCCAACGTCCTGACTTTC
CASDGGGSGANVLTF
>TRBV3-1/TRBV3-2|.|.|TRBJ1-5
TGTGCCAGCAGCCCTACAGGTGGCTATCAGCCCCAGCATTTT
CASSPTGGYQPQHF
>TRBV4-3|.|TRBD2|TRBJ2-1
TGCGCCAGCAGCCCTAACAGGGTTCTAGCGGGAGGGTCCTACAATGAGCAGTTCTTC
CASSPNRVLAGGSYNEQFF
>TRBV28|once|.|TRBJ1-1
TGTGCCAGCAGTCCCGACAGAACTGAAGCTTTCTTT
CASSPDRTEAFF
>TRBV6-2/TRBV6-3|once|TRBD2|TRBJ2-3
TGTGCCAGCAGTTACCTGACTAGCGACGCAGATACGCAGTATTTT
CASSYLTSDADTQYF
>TRBV4-2|.|TRBD1|TRBJ1-5
TGTGCCAGCAGCCAAGCCGAGGACAGGGTGAGCAATCAGCCCCAGCATTTT
CASSQAEDRVSNQPQHF
>TRBV4-1|.|.|TRBJ1-1
TGCGCCAGCAGCCAAGGAGGTACAGGTCAATCGGGGGGGGCTTTCTTT
CASSQGGTGQSGGAFF
>TRBV28|.|.|TRBJ1-5
TGTGCCAGCAGTCTGAGGAAATTACCAAGCGGGAATCAGCCCCAGCATTTT
CASSLRKLPSGNQPQHF
>TRBV19|.|.|TRBJ1-1
TGTGCCAGTAGTATTATGAGTTTAAGTCAAGCTTTCTTT
CASSIMSLSQAFF
>TRBV29-1|.|.|TRBJ2-7
TGCAGCGTAGGCGGAAGCTACGAGCAGTACTTC
CSVGGSYEQYF
>TRBV6-2/TRBV6-3|.|.|TRBJ2-7
TGTGCCAGCAGTTTAGGGACATCACCGACCTACGAGCAGTACTTC
CASSLGTSPTYEQYF
>TRBV5-6|.|TRBD2|TRBJ2-1
TGTGCCAGCAGCTTGGCACTAGCGGGAAATGAGCAGTTCTTC
CASSLALAGNEQFF
>TRBV28|.|.|TRBJ1-2
TGTGCCAGCAGTTTCGTCGACCAGGTCTATGGCTACACCTTC
CASSFVDQVYGYTF
>TRBV4-3|.|.|TRBJ1-5
TGCGCCAGCAGCCAAGATTTCGGGGAAGGACAGCCCCAGCATTTT
CASSQDFGEGQPQHF
>TRBV28|few|TRBD1|TRBJ1-5
TGTGCCAGCATCGGACAGGGGGGCAATCAGCCCCAGCATTTT
CASIGQGGNQPQHF
>TRBV29-1|.|TRBD2|TRBJ2-3
TGCAGCGTTGAAAAATGGGGTGCTAGCGGGACTGCAGATACGCAGTATTTT
CSVEKWGASGTADTQYF
>TRBV7-9|.|.|TRBJ2-3
TGTGCCAGCAGCTTAGCCCAGAACCCAGATACGCAGTATTTT
CASSLAQNPDTQYF
>TRBV7-8|.|TRBD1|TRBJ1-2
TGTGCCAGCAGCTCGAGGCAACGACAGGGGAATTACTATGGCTACACCTTC
CASSSRQRQGNYYGYTF
>TRBV19|.|.|TRBJ1-1
TGTGCCAGTAGTCTCGCGGGCGGGGACACTGAAGCTTTCTTT
CASSLAGGDTEAFF
>TRBV24-1|.|.|TRBJ1-5
TGTGCCACCGGGGGAGGGTGGGTCAATCAGCCCCAGCATTTT
CATGGGWVNQPQHF
>TRBV7-3|few|TRBD2|TRBJ2-1
TGTGCCAGCAGCTTAAGGGGTAGCGGGAGTATGGGGTACAATGAGCAGTTCTTC
CASSLRGSGSMGYNEQFF
>TRBV14|.|TRBD2|TRBJ2-7
TGTGCCAGCAGCCCCTTAGCGGGAGTTTTTCACGAGCAGTACTTC
CASSPLAGVFHEQYF
>TRBV29-1|.|TRBD1|TRBJ1-4
TGCAGCGTCGGACAGGGAGGGTATGAAAAACTGTTTTTT
CSVGQGGYEKLFF
>TRBV5-1|.|.|TRBJ2-6
TGCGCCAGCAGCTCCTACCGACAGGCTGCTGGGGCCAACGTCCTGACTTTC
CASSSYRQAAGANVLTF
>TRBV6-6|.|.|TRBJ1-6
TGTGCCAGCATAAGAAAGCGGGATTCACCCCTCCACTTT
CASIRKRDSPLHF
>TRBV28|.|.|TRBJ1-2
TGTGCCAGCAGTTTTGGAGGAGACTATGGCTACACCTTC
CASSFGGDYGYTF
>TRBV7-6|.|TRBD2|TRBJ2-1
TGTGCCAGCAACGCACTAGCGGGAGTCAGGGATGAGCAGTTCTTC
CASNALAGVRDEQFF
>TRBV15|once|TRBD1|TRBJ2-7
TGTGCCACCAGCGTCGACAGGGGCCAGGACGAGCAGTACTTC
CATSVDRGQDEQYF
>TRBV6-5|.|TRBD1|TRBJ2-1
TGTGCCAGCAGGGGGACAGGGGGGGTGAATGAGCAGTTCTTC
CASRGTGGVNEQFF
>TRBV6-2/TRBV6-3|.|TRBD1|TRBJ1-2
TGTGCCAGCAGCTCCCGGGACAGGGGGCGGAGTGGCTACACCTTC
CASSSRDRGRSGYTF
>TRBV5-1|.|TRBD1|TRBJ1-2
TGCGCCAGCAGCTTGGCATCCGGGACAGGGGAGGAACACACCTTC
CASSLASGTGEEHTF
>TRBV6-6|.|TRBD1|TRBJ2-1
TGTGCCAGCAGCCAGACAGGGTATAATGAGCAGTTCTTC
CASSQTGYNEQFF
>TRBV6-5|.|TRBD1|TRBJ1-2
TGTGCCAGCAGTCGCACAACAGGGGGCGGGAAGGGCTACACCTTC
CASSRTTGGGKGYTF
>TRBV20-1|.|TRBD2|TRBJ2-1
TGCAGTGCTAGTAAAAGGGGAGGGGAGCAGTTCTTC
CSASKRGGEQFF
>TRBV30|.|TRBD1|TRBJ1-1
TGTGCCTGGACATCATGGGACAGCATGAACACTGAAGCTTTCTTT
CAWTSWDSMNTEAFF